The clone carrying this TCR beta chain showed up just a few times. Its antigen remains unknown. The data were taken from a study of T cell repertoires in cytomegalovirus infection. Study details: It was the public TCR beta signatures that indicated both CMV infection and matching HLA type. Study observations and caveats: Ex vivo responses were dominated by HLA-C-restricted CMV-specific TCR beta clonotypes.

The germline CDR1 and CDR2 sequences are SGHVS and FNYEAQ. V dropped 6 bases and J dropped 1; count of bases not matched to a gene: 7. This CDR3 region has 15 residues. MiXCR was run by TCRdb on the reads, yielding one entry per CDR3 protein. Here the sample spans 750,000 to 950,000 distinct CDR3 sequences, about 27% being singletons. Sequenced material: cultured CD8+ T cells from PBMCs, taken from culture after CMV antigen stimulation. The chain uses TRBV7-6 and TRBJ1-1; 8 nucleotides line up with TRBD1. The receptor was derived from a human donor in good health (CMV status not recorded). Some clones in this sample may be carry-over from other donors' samples. As DNA, the CDR3 is TGTGCCAGCAGGGTCGACAGGGGCCAGAACACTGAAGCTTTCTTT. It yields the protein CASRVDRGQNTEAFF.